The 26 T cell receptor beta chains reported below all come from one sample, sequenced in a study of control samples from healthy donors and cancer patients (dated by TCRdb to about 2020). The library was made by the immunoSEQ multiplex PCR assay. The source is immuneACCESS, and TCRdb retained only in-frame sequences with V and J called. Part of the clones is not carried over; for the studies checked, unresolved V genes explain less than half of this, and the remainder is unexplained. The sample contains tens of thousands of clones, nearly 95% of them found a single time. 23% of the sample is taken by the ten largest. The sequenced sample consisted of PBMCs. These receptors were obtained from a woman between 50 and 59 years old with head and neck cancer.

This rearrangement joins TRBV3-1 (or the pseudogene TRBV3-2) to TRBJ2-1; D uncertain. Trimming took 4 bases from V and 0 from J, leaving 19 bases between them. CDR1 is LGHDT and CDR2 is YNNKEL in the germline V gene (reference sequence). The CDR3 sequence is 18 residues long. In DNA, the CDR3 is TGTGCCAGCAGCCCCCATTCAAGATCGAGAAGCTCCTACAATGAGCAGTTCTTC. Residues: CASSPHSRSRSSYNEQFF.

This sequence joins TRBV27 and TRBJ2-7, with D possibly TRBD1 on 6 matching bases. With 4 bases removed from V and 5 bases from J, the gap between germline ends came to 24 bases. CDR1 and CDR2 (germline): MNHEY, SMNVEV (reference sequence). There are 17 residues in the CDR3. CDR3 coding DNA: TGTGCCAGCAGTTCACCTCCGGGACACACATCCCTCGACGAGCAGTACTTC. Translation gives CASSSPPGHTSLDEQYF.

V usage is TRBV2 and J usage is TRBJ2-3; TRBD2 matches at 14 bases. Per germline, CDR1 SNHLY and CDR2 FYNNEI. V lost 7 bases, J lost 4 bases, and 4 bases stayed unmatched. The CDR3 is made up of 15 amino acids. The CDR3 sequence: CASMGLAGVADTQYF. The CDR3, as DNA: TGTGCCAGCATGGGACTAGCGGGAGTGGCAGATACGCAGTATTTT.

J is TRBJ2-5 and V is TRBV3-1 (or the pseudogene TRBV3-2); TRBD1 aligns across 10 bases. The V segment lost 4 bases and the J segment 5 bases; nucleotides outside the gene matches: 7. The CDR3 has 15 amino acids. The V gene's germline CDR1 is LGHDT and CDR2 YNNKEL (reference sequence). The CDR3 region is CASSLKTGGSETQYF. CDR3 coding DNA: TGTGCCAGCAGCCTCAAGACAGGGGGCTCGGAGACCCAGTACTTC.

The chain is built from TRBV7-3 and TRBJ2-7; D tentatively fits TRBD1 or TRBD2 (5 bases each). V was clipped by 2 bases and J by 6 bases, with 11 bases between them. From germline, CDR1 is SGHTA and CDR2 FQGTGA. CDR3 length equals 13 residues. Here the CDR3 DNA reads TGTGCCAGCAGCTTACAAGGTGGGGGCGAGCAGTACTTC. Protein sequence: CASSLQGGGEQYF.

This chain joins TRBV25-1 and TRBJ2-7; 7 bases map to TRBD2. The CDR3 sequence is 15 residues long. Germline trimming cut 4 bases from V and 1 base from J; bases unmatched to any gene: 7. The germline V gene encodes CDR1 MGHDK and CDR2 SYGVNS. Here the CDR3 reads CASSGASGLSYEQYF. For the CDR3, the DNA is TGTGCCAGCAGTGGGGCTAGCGGCCTATCCTACGAGCAGTACTTC.

The chain is built from TRBV21-1 and TRBJ2-7; the table calls TRBD1, which could not be checked here. TRBV21-1 has pseudogene status. CDR3 size: 21 residues. The CDR3 nucleotides read TGTGCCAGCAGCCTCCGGGACAGGGGGTTGGTAATCCTAGCGGAGTCTCGGGAGCAGTACTTC. Its protein product is CASSLRDRGLVILAESREQYF.

In this sample, this clone turned up once. The J gene is TRBJ2-1, the V gene TRBV6-4; 13 nucleotides agree with TRBD2. J gave up 3 bases and V 6 bases, and 8 bases lay outside the gene matches. The CDR3 runs to 17 residues. Germline CDR1 is MRHNA and CDR2 is SNTAGT. CDR3 sequence (DNA): TGTGCCAGCAGCCCGACTAGCGGGGGGCTTCGCTACAATGAGCAGTTCTTC. It encodes CASSPTSGGLRYNEQFF.

J is TRBJ2-4 and V is TRBV5-8, with D unresolved. With 4 bases removed from V and 0 bases from J, the gap between germline ends came to 8 bases. The CDR3 contains 14 residues. CDR1 is SGHTS and CDR2 is YDEGEE in the germline V gene. In nucleotides, the CDR3 is TGTGCCAGCAGCCTCCGACTAGCCAAAAACATTCAGTACTTC. It translates to CASSLRLAKNIQYF.

This rearrangement joins TRBV3-1 (or the pseudogene TRBV3-2) to TRBJ2-3, with 8 bases identical to TRBD1. Germline V CDR1 and CDR2: LGHDT, YNNKEL (reference sequence). CDR3 length equals 15 residues. V dropped 5 bases and J dropped 4; count of bases not matched to a gene: 8. The CDR3 DNA is TGTGCCAGCAGCGGCTCTGGGGGACAGGCAGATACGCAGTATTTT. Translated, it gives CASSGSGGQADTQYF.

V gene TRBV14 combines with J gene TRBJ2-1; TRBD1 matches at 10 bases. The junction had 9 bases not matched to a gene; V was cut back by 1 base and J by 6 bases. The CDR3 loop spans 17 amino acids. From germline, CDR1 is SGHDN and CDR2 FVKESK. The CDR3 DNA sequence: TGTGCCAGCAGCCAAGGAACCGGGACAGGGGCCTTCAATGAGCAGTTCTTC. It specifies CASSQGTGTGAFNEQFF.

The gene calls are TRBV27 and TRBJ2-3; 7 bases match TRBD1. This CDR3 is built from 16 residues. Germline V gene lookup returns CDR1 MNHEY and CDR2 SMNVEV (reference sequence). V dropped 4 bases and J dropped 2; count of bases not matched to a gene: 9. The CDR3 DNA sequence: TGTGCCAGCAGTTCAAATAGACAGGGTTTCACAGATACGCAGTATTTT. This codes for CASSSNRQGFTDTQYF.

This chain connects TRBV6-6 to TRBJ1-4; D gene unclear. V was shortened by 2 bases and J by 6 bases, with 4 bases between the two germline ends. Germline V gene lookup returns CDR1 MNHNY and CDR2 SVGAGI (reference sequence). The CDR3 consists of 12 residues. CDR3 sequence: CASSYEDEKLFF. The CDR3, as DNA: TGTGCCAGCAGTTACGAGGATGAAAAACTGTTTTTT.

For the CDR3, the DNA is TGTGCCAGCAGTGAAGCGCAACCCCTCAGCGTTCGCGAGCAGTACTTC. This encodes CASSEAQPLSVREQYF. The V and J genes are TRBV2 and TRBJ2-7; no clear D. Trimming pared 0 bases from V and 6 bases from J, leaving 18 bases between. The CDR3 spans 16 residues. Germline values: CDR1 SNHLY, CDR2 FYNNEI.

The gene calls are TRBV6-5 and TRBJ1-2; D is perhaps TRBD1 (5 bases). The V end was cut by 4 bases, the J end by 5 bases, with 14 bases between. The germline V gene encodes CDR1 MNHEY and CDR2 SVGAGI. The CDR3 covers 14 residues. CDR3 sequence reads: CASSLGQGSYGYTF. The CDR3 nucleotides read TGTGCCAGCAGTTTAGGCCAGGGAAGTTATGGCTACACCTTC.

The CDR3: CSVPDTLSSYNEQFF. In nucleotides, the CDR3 is TGCAGCGTCCCGGACACCCTTAGCTCCTACAATGAGCAGTTCTTC. The chain couples TRBV29-1 to TRBJ2-1, with a weak D call TRBD1 (5 bases). V shed 6 bases and J shed 0 bases, with 15 bases lying between them. Germline CDR1 is SQVTM and CDR2 is ANQGSEA. The CDR3 has 15 residues.

The gene calls are TRBV28 and TRBJ1-2; D may be TRBD1 (5 bases). Germline V CDR1 and CDR2: MDHEN, SYDVKM. Trimming removed 6 bases from V and 12 bases from J, with 17 bases in between. This CDR3 is 12 amino acids long. This CDR3 is CASRTSGRVDTF. Written as DNA, the CDR3 is TGTGCCAGCAGGACCTCCGGCAGGGTAGACACCTTC.

The rearrangement joins TRBV6-5 to TRBJ2-7, with TRBD1 as a possible D gene (6 bases). CDR1 and CDR2 (germline): MNHEY, SVGAGI. The CDR3 runs to 14 residues. Trimming took off 5 bases at V and 0 bases at J, with 11 bases between the two ends. The CDR3 DNA sequence: TGTGCCAGCAGTCAACAGGGTATCTCCTACGAGCAGTACTTC. Protein: CASSQQGISYEQYF.

J is TRBJ2-4 and V is TRBV6-5, with D perhaps TRBD1 or TRBD2 (5 bases each). V lost 8 bases and J 9 bases, leaving 20 bases between the germline ends. Germline assignment: CDR1 MNHEY and CDR2 SVGAGI. This CDR3 has 14 residues. The CDR3 sequence is CASSTGTPATIQYF. The CDR3 nucleotides are TGTGCCAGCTCTACCGGGACCCCGGCAACCATTCAGTACTTC.

This chain links TRBV4-2 with TRBJ2-1, with D maybe TRBD1 (6 bases). This CDR3 contains 15 residues. From germline, CDR1 is LGHNA and CDR2 YNFKEQ. The V end was cut by 1 base, the J end by 7 bases, with 14 bases between. The CDR3: CASSQGQEHGNEQFF. DNA for the CDR3: TGTGCCAGCAGCCAAGGACAGGAGCATGGGAATGAGCAGTTCTTC.

The genes are TRBV28 and TRBJ1-2; D remains ambiguous. V was clipped by 5 bases and J by 4 bases, with 14 bases between them. Germline assignment: CDR1 MDHEN and CDR2 SYDVKM. The CDR3 length is 14 residues. CDR3 nucleotide sequence: TGTGCCAGCAGTGGGCAGGATACATCCTATGGCTACACCTTC. Amino acids: CASSGQDTSYGYTF.

The J gene is TRBJ1-2, the V gene TRBV5-1, with a possible D match to TRBD1 (6 bases). CDR1 SGHRS and CDR2 YFSETQ come from the germline V gene. This CDR3 contains 13 residues. The V gene lost 1 base and the J gene lost 6 bases, with 10 bases spanning the gap. The CDR3 protein is CASSLLGADGYTF. CDR3 bases: TGCGCCAGCAGCTTGTTGGGGGCGGATGGCTACACCTTC.

The chain joins TRBV19 to TRBJ1-2, with 8 bases matching TRBD1. This CDR3 comprises 14 residues. Germline loops: CDR1 LNHDA, CDR2 SQIVND (reference sequence). V gave up 3 bases and J gave up 5 bases; unmatched junction bases: 5. CDR3 loop: CASSISGGAYGYTF. The CDR3, as DNA: TGTGCCAGTAGTATCTCAGGGGGCGCGTATGGCTACACCTTC.

The chain recombines TRBV30 with TRBJ2-7; TRBD2 agrees at 7 bases. The CDR3 is made up of 17 amino acids. Looked up from germline, CDR1 is GTSNPN and CDR2 is SVGIG (reference sequence). V lost 4 bases, J lost 3 bases, and 18 bases stayed unmatched. This chain's CDR3 is CAWTQTMGSSGHYEQYF. The CDR3 DNA sequence: TGTGCCTGGACTCAAACAATGGGGTCTAGCGGACACTACGAGCAGTACTTC.

The V and J genes are TRBV15 and TRBJ1-2; maybe TRBD1 (5 bases). Germline-derived CDR1 and CDR2 are LNHNV and YYDKDF (reference sequence). This CDR3 region has 13 residues. The V gene lost 3 bases and the J gene lost 3 bases, with 8 bases spanning the gap. CDR3 nucleotides: TGTGCCACCAGCAGGGGGCAGGACTATGGCTACACCTTC. Its translation is CATSRGQDYGYTF.

The CDR3 spells CASMRNSFSYNEQFF. The CDR3 nucleotides read TGTGCCAGCATGAGAAATTCATTCTCCTACAATGAGCAGTTCTTC. The chain is built from TRBV6-5 and TRBJ2-1; D is unclear. Between the trimmed V and J ends, which lost 7 bases and 0 bases, there was a span of 13 bases. The CDR3 covers 15 residues. Germline CDR1 MNHEY, CDR2 SVGAGI.